The 15 T cell receptor beta chains below were found in one sample sequenced in a study of T cell responses to AZD1222 COVID-19 vaccine (dated by TCRdb to the early 2020s). Libraries came from the immunoSEQ multiplex PCR assay. TCRdb limited this immuneACCESS table to in-frame rearrangements with V and J called. A share of clones is missing; checked studies link under half to unresolved V genes, and the rest is unexplained. This sample is represented by fewer than 150,000 clones; 80% to 95% of them were singletons. Together, the top ten hold around 14% of the sample. Per the publication, the time point label means: baseline before first vaccination. The sample consisted of peripheral blood, taken on day 0 of AZD1222 vaccination. These TCRs come from an adult in good health.

The DNA of the CDR3 is TGTGCCAGCGCGGAGCAGGCCTACGAGCAGTACTTC. This translates into CASAEQAYEQYF. The chain combines TRBV2 with TRBJ2-7; D is unclear. Trimming took off 8 bases at V and 2 bases at J, with 10 bases between the two ends. The CDR3 runs to 12 residues. The germline V gene encodes CDR1 SNHLY and CDR2 FYNNEI.

V and J are TRBV24-1 and TRBJ2-3, with D uncertain. Germline V lookup: CDR1 KGHDR, CDR2 SFDVKD. The CDR3 has 12 residues. V lost 6 bases, J lost 0 bases, and 3 bases lay in between. The CDR3 region is CATSYSTDTQYF. The CDR3 DNA sequence: TGTGCCACCAGTTACAGCACAGATACGCAGTATTTT.

The chain has TRBV19 and TRBJ2-1, with D possibly matching TRBD2 (6 bases). The CDR3 is 16 residues long. Between the trimmed V and J ends, which lost 6 bases and 5 bases, there was a span of 20 bases. Per the germline V gene, CDR1 is LNHDA and CDR2 is SQIVND (reference sequence). The CDR3 here is CASSPREIAEDNEQFF. CDR3 coding DNA: TGTGCCAGTAGCCCAAGGGAGATAGCGGAGGACAATGAGCAGTTCTTC.

The chain joins TRBV9 to TRBJ1-1, with D perhaps matching TRBD1 (6 bases). Germline V gene lookup returns CDR1 SGDLS and CDR2 YYNGEE. V shed 3 bases and J shed 3 bases, with 12 bases lying between them. The CDR3 runs to 14 residues. CDR3: CASSGGGWDTEAFF. CDR3 in DNA: TGTGCCAGCAGCGGAGGGGGTTGGGACACTGAAGCTTTCTTT.

This clone showed up just once. This rearrangement joins TRBV4-3 to TRBJ1-1, with D unresolved. The CDR3 has 13 amino acids. V was cut by 1 base and J by 2 bases, with 5 bases left in between. From germline, CDR1 is LGHNA and CDR2 YSLEER. The chain's CDR3 is CASSQGSNTEAFF. For the CDR3, the DNA is TGCGCCAGCAGCCAAGGGAGTAACACTGAAGCTTTCTTT.

The rearrangement joins TRBV15 to TRBJ2-7; 9 nucleotides agree with TRBD1. With 1 base clipped from V and 3 bases from J, the junction kept 1 base outside the gene matches. Germline V gene data show CDR1 as LNHNV and CDR2 as YYDKDF (reference sequence). This CDR3 has 14 residues. CDR3 amino acids: CATSRVDRGYEQYF. The DNA for the CDR3 is TGTGCCACCAGCAGAGTGGACAGGGGCTACGAGCAGTACTTC.

The chain recombines TRBV5-1 with TRBJ2-3, with 12 bases fitting TRBD2. The J call is uncertain, as TRBJ2-5 better fits the DNA end. Germline values: CDR1 SGHRS, CDR2 YFSETQ. This CDR3 is built from 15 residues. In nucleotides, the CDR3 is TGCGCCAGCAGCTTGGAACTAGCGGGGGGAGAGACCCAGTACTTC. Its translation: CASSLELAGGETQYF.

The V call is TRBV12-5, the J call TRBJ2-7; D may be TRBD2 (6 bases). Trimming cost V 2 bases and J 3 bases, with 17 bases left between them. The CDR3 is 16 amino acids. CDR1 and CDR2 from the germline V gene are LGHNT and FRNRAP. The CDR3 nucleotides read TGTGCTAGTGGTTTGCAACGCGGGAAGATAAACTACGAGCAGTACTTC. Translated: CASGLQRGKINYEQYF.

In this sample, this clone turned up once. The rearrangement joins TRBV7-2 to TRBJ2-7; 7 positions match TRBD2. CDR3 size: 15 residues. Looked up from germline, CDR1 is SGHTA and CDR2 is FQGNSA. V shed 5 bases, J shed 3 bases, and the junction held 10 bases outside the gene matches. The CDR3 spells CASSRRGVGNYEQYF. In DNA form, the CDR3 reads TGTGCCAGCAGCCGCCGGGGGGTGGGAAACTACGAGCAGTACTTC. Using reference TRBV7-2 and TRBJ2-7 for the parts outside the CDR3, the full variable domain is GAGVSQSPSNKVTEKGKDVELRCDPISGHTALYWYRQSLGQGLEFLIYFQGNSAPDKSGLPSDRFSAERTGGSVSTLTIQRTQQEDSAVYLCASSRRGVGNYEQYFGPGTRLTVT.

V is TRBV27 and J is TRBJ1-4; TRBD1 matches 8 bases. The CDR3 has 14 amino acids. J lost 8 bases, V lost 4 bases, and 6 bases had no gene match. Germline CDR1 reads MNHEY; CDR2 reads SMNVEV (reference sequence). The DNA for the CDR3 is TGTGCCAGCAGTTACTCGACAGGGGCGGAAAAACTGTTTTTT. It specifies CASSYSTGAEKLFF. Full variable domain (missing parts from reference TRBV27 and TRBJ1-4): EAQVTQNPRYLITVTGKKLTVTCSQNMNHEYMSWYRQDPGLGLRQIYYSMNVEVTDKGDVPEGYKVSRKEKRNFPLILESPSPNQTSLYFCASSYSTGAEKLFFGSGTQLSVL.

This chain connects TRBV11-2 to TRBJ1-2; TRBD1 is a possible D gene (6 bases). The CDR3 contains 15 residues. Germline values: CDR1 SGHAT, CDR2 FQNNGV. Deletions cut 1 base from V and 3 bases from J, with 12 bases between. DNA for the CDR3: TGTGCCAGCAGCTTAGGTGTCGCAGGGGACTATGGCTACACCTTC. It yields the protein CASSLGVAGDYGYTF.

This chain links TRBV4-3 with TRBJ1-2, with TRBD1 as a possible D gene (5 bases). Germline CDR1 and CDR2: LGHNA and YSLEER. This CDR3 is built from 14 residues. V lost 0 bases, J lost 8 bases, and 13 bases lay in between. As DNA, the CDR3 is TGCGCCAGCAGCCAAGATTCTGGGGGTCGGGGCTACACCTTC. It is translated as CASSQDSGGRGYTF.

The chain combines TRBV6-5 with TRBJ2-7; 10 bases match TRBD2. This CDR3 region has 13 residues. The V segment lost 5 bases and the J segment 5 bases; nucleotides outside the gene matches: 3. Germline V CDR1 and CDR2: MNHEY, SVGAGI. The CDR3 DNA is TGTGCCAGCAGTCGGCTAGCGGGAGACGAGCAGTACTTC. Protein product: CASSRLAGDEQYF.

The chain employs TRBV3-1 (or the pseudogene TRBV3-2) and TRBJ1-1; TRBD1 is a possible D gene (6 bases). CDR1 and CDR2 (germline): LGHDT, YNNKEL (reference sequence). The V and J ends lost 4 bases and 4 bases respectively, with 19 bases between them. CDR3 length: 16 amino acids. As DNA, the CDR3 is TGTGCCAGCAGCCCCCACGGGGGGGGCGGCGGCACTGAAGCTTTCTTT. Translated: CASSPHGGGGGTEAFF.

This sequence joins TRBV5-6 and TRBJ2-1; D gene uncertain. The CDR3 extends over 14 amino acids. V lost 0 bases and J lost 0, with 4 bases in between. Germline CDR1 SGHDT, CDR2 YYEEEE. CDR3 nucleotides: TGTGCCAGCAGCTTGGGTTACTCCTACAATGAGCAGTTCTTC. Translated, it gives CASSLGYSYNEQFF.